These 8 T cell receptor beta chains originate from one sample sequenced in a study of CD8 T cells in ankylosing spondylitis. A single record per CDR3 protein comes from TCRdb applying MiXCR to the 5' RACE reads. The sample has about 100,000 distinct CDR3 sequences; about 25% are singletons. The sequenced sample was synovial fluid, either unsorted or a sorted T cell fraction (not recorded which). All receptors come from a male donor with ankylosing spondylitis.

The CDR3 region has the DNA TGCAGCGTTGATGCAGGGTCCAATCAGCCCCAGCATTTT. This codes for CSVDAGSNQPQHF. The chain employs TRBV29-1 and TRBJ1-5; TRBD1 is a possible D gene (5 bases). The V gene's germline CDR1 is SQVTM and CDR2 ANQGSEA. Trimming removed 3 bases at V and 3 bases at J, with 9 bases between. CDR3 length: 13 residues.

Ten or more counts support this clonotype. The chain carries TRBV5-1 and TRBJ2-3; no firm D call. V lost 0 bases and J 4 bases, leaving 6 bases between the germline ends. The CDR3 has 13 residues. From germline, CDR1 is SGHRS and CDR2 YFSETQ. This CDR3 reads CASSLVAPDTQYF. CDR3 sequence (DNA): TGCGCCAGCAGCTTGGTTGCCCCAGATACGCAGTATTTT.

The gene calls are TRBV3-1 and TRBJ2-1; possible D gene TRBD1, 6 bases. V gave up 4 bases and J gave up 2 bases, with 15 bases separating them. The CDR3 sequence is 16 residues long. Per the germline V gene, CDR1 is LGHDT and CDR2 is YNNKEL (reference sequence). The CDR3 sequence is CASSRFTGIPYNEQFF. Here the CDR3 DNA reads TGTGCCAGCAGCCGATTTACAGGGATTCCCTACAATGAGCAGTTCTTC.

In its sample, this clonotype was seen a few times. The rearrangement links TRBV19 to TRBJ1-2; 8 positions match TRBD1. There are 13 residues in the CDR3. Germline CDR1 LNHDA, CDR2 SQIVND (reference sequence). Trimming took 7 bases from V and 2 from J; bases not matched to a gene: 3. CDR3 in amino acids: CASKRTGNYGYTF. CDR3 in DNA: TGTGCCAGTAAACGGACAGGGAACTATGGCTACACCTTC.

This clonotype came up a few times. The chain links TRBV3-1 to TRBJ1-2; D is unresolved. Germline V CDR1 and CDR2: LGHDT, YNNKEL (reference sequence). V dropped 0 bases and J dropped 1 base, with 9 bases sitting between them. CDR3 length: 15 amino acids. CDR3 sequence (DNA): TGTGCCAGCAGCCAAGATCCCAGCAGTAACTATGGCTACACCTTC. Amino acid sequence: CASSQDPSSNYGYTF.

This clonotype was seen at least ten times. This chain joins TRBV7-7 and TRBJ2-2; 11 bases are shared with TRBD2. The germline gives CDR1 SSHAT, CDR2 FNYEAQ (reference sequence). The CDR3 runs to 16 residues. The trim removed 5 bases at V and 4 bases at J, leaving 6 bases unmatched. In DNA, the CDR3 is TGTGCCAGCAGCGACGGACTAGCGGGCTCCACCGGGGAGCTGTTTTTT. Its protein is CASSDGLAGSTGELFF.

The chain is built from TRBV15 and TRBJ2-1; 8 positions match TRBD2. With 9 bases clipped from V and 9 bases from J, the junction kept 13 bases outside the gene matches. The V gene's germline CDR1 is LNHNV and CDR2 YYDKDF (reference sequence). The CDR3 is made up of 14 amino acids. CDR3 in DNA: TGTGCCACAGCTAGAACGGGAGGGCCTGGTGAGCAGTTCTTC. This codes for CATARTGGPGEQFF.

This clonotype was counted only a few times. This CDR3 is CASSSTLTSTDTQYF. The CDR3 DNA sequence: TGTGCCAGCAGTTCTACGCTCACTAGCACAGATACGCAGTATTTT. The chain combines TRBV27 with TRBJ2-3, with no clear D. V lost 4 bases and J 0 bases, leaving 11 bases between the germline ends. Germline V CDR1 and CDR2: MNHEY, SMNVEV (reference sequence). The length of the CDR3 is 15 residues.